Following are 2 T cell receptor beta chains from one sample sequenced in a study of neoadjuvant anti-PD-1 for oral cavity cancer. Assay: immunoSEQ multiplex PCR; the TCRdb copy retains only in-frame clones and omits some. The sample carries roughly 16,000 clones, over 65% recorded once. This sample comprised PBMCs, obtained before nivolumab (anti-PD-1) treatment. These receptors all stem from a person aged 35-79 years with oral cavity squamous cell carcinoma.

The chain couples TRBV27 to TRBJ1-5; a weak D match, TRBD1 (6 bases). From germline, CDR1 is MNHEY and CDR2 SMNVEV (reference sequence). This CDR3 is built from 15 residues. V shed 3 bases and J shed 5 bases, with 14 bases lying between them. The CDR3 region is CASSLGWGADQPQHF. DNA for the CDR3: TGTGCCAGCAGTTTGGGTTGGGGGGCCGATCAGCCCCAGCATTTT.

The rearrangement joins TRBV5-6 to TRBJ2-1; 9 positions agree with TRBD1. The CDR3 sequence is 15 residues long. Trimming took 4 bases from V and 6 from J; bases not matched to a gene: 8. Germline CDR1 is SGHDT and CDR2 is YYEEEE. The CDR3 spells CASSLPGQGINEQFF. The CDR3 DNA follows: TGTGCCAGCAGCCTACCGGGACAGGGTATCAATGAGCAGTTCTTC.